This T cell receptor beta chain was captured by sequencing in a study of cytomegalovirus exposure and HLA in healthy donors. Study results and caveats: Across donors, sequencing depth was assumed by presence/absence analyses to be roughly uniform.

All donors participated as healthy donors of bone marrow. For this clone: Its matching antigen is unknown.

From germline, CDR1 is SNHLY and CDR2 FYNNEI. The CDR3 length is 15 residues. The ends lost 6 bases at V and 4 bases at J; junction bases unmatched: 11. A multiplex PCR was run with 60 Vbeta primers and 13 Jbeta primers. Only in-frame clones appear in the TCRdb table, and some are missing; sequencing was by immunoSEQ multiplex PCR. The sample has some 220,000 clones; roughly 89% are singletons. The source is a woman between 18 and 29 years old in good health and CMV-seronegative. The V and J genes are TRBV2 and TRBJ1-2; 7 bases are shared with TRBD1. Sequencing input: PBMCs. In DNA form, the CDR3 reads TGTGCCAGCAGCGCGACAGGGAAAGAGTTCTATGGCTACACCTTC. Translating gives CASSATGKEFYGYTF. Full variable domain (outside the CDR3, taken from reference TRBV2 and TRBJ1-2): EPEVTQTPSHQVTQMGQEVILRCVPISNHLYFYWYRQILGQKVEFLVSFYNNEISEKSEIFDDQFSVERPDGSNFTLKIRSTKLEDSAMYFCASSATGKEFYGYTFGSGTRLTVV.